The next 17 T cell receptor beta chains were all read from a single sample in a study of T cell responses to AZD1222 COVID-19 vaccine (dated by TCRdb to the early 2020s). Receptor amplification or capture employed the immunoSEQ multiplex PCR assay. Drawn from immuneACCESS, this table holds only the in-frame rearrangements with V and J called that TCRdb kept. Clones are partly lost; checked studies trace under half to an unresolved V gene and leave the rest unexplained. The sample table contains about 210,000 clones; only one count was recorded for less than 95% of them. The top ten hold around 1.7% of the sample. Interpreted using the paper, the time point label stands for: about 28 days (+/-7) after the second vaccine dose. Read against the paper, the sample's treatment or condition label means: meningococcal conjugate vaccine given as trial control. The specimen comprised peripheral blood, sampled 28 days after the second dose of the MenACWY control vaccine. The receptors were sampled from an adult who received the MenACWY meningococcal vaccine as a control.

The V and J genes are TRBV2 and TRBJ2-3, with 8 bases identical to TRBD1. The CDR3 spans 15 residues. Trimming at V came to 4 bases and at J to 0 bases, leaving 3 bases not matched to a gene. Germline CDR1 reads SNHLY; CDR2 reads FYNNEI. This chain's CDR3 is CASSVGQESTDTQYF. The CDR3 DNA is TGTGCCAGCAGTGTGGGACAGGAGAGCACAGATACGCAGTATTTT.

This chain connects TRBV28 to TRBJ1-2; 8 nucleotides line up with TRBD1. CDR3 length: 16 amino acids. The trim removed 4 bases at V and 4 bases at J, leaving 11 bases unmatched. Germline CDR1 MDHEN, CDR2 SYDVKM. CDR3 residues: CASSSPSGGRGYGYTF. The CDR3 coding sequence is TGTGCCAGCAGTTCGCCATCAGGGGGCCGAGGCTATGGCTACACCTTC.

The chain combines TRBV6-5 with TRBJ2-5; D possibly matches TRBD1 or TRBD2 (5 bases each). This CDR3 contains 15 residues. Per the germline V gene, CDR1 is MNHEY and CDR2 is SVGAGI. Trimming took 6 bases from V and 1 from J, leaving 15 bases between them. The CDR3 nucleotides read TGTGCCAGCAGGGTGGGAGACAGTTTCCAAGAGACCCAGTACTTC. It encodes CASRVGDSFQETQYF.

The rearrangement joins TRBV9 to TRBJ2-2; D unresolved. This CDR3 region has 14 residues. V shed 2 bases and J shed 5 bases, with 10 bases lying between them. CDR1 is SGDLS and CDR2 is YYNGEE in the germline V gene. DNA for the CDR3: TGTGCCAGCAGCGTGAAGGAAGGAACCGGGGAGCTGTTTTTT. This sequence encodes CASSVKEGTGELFF. The whole variable domain, remainder taken from reference TRBV9 and TRBJ2-2, is DSGVTQTPKHLITATGQRVTLRCSPRSGDLSVYWYQQSLDQGLQFLIQYYNGEERAKGNILERFSAQQFPDLHSELNLSSLELGDSALYFCASSVKEGTGELFFGEGSRLTVL.

This chain uses TRBV7-3 with TRBJ2-2; 7 bases agree with TRBD1. The CDR3 spans 16 residues. In germline, CDR1 is SGHTA, CDR2 FQGTGA. Germline trimming cut 6 bases from V and 2 bases from J; bases unmatched to any gene: 9. The chain's CDR3 is CASRPTGTDNTGELFF. DNA for the CDR3: TGTGCCAGCAGACCAACCGGGACAGACAACACCGGGGAGCTGTTTTTT.

V and J are TRBV11-2 and TRBJ2-7; 7 bases match TRBD2. The CDR3 spans 14 residues. The V gene end was trimmed by 0 bases and the J gene end by 5 bases; junction bases not matched to a gene: 4. Looked up from germline, CDR1 is SGHAT and CDR2 is FQNNGV. The DNA for the CDR3 is TGTGCCAGCAGCTTAGAGGGGGGAGGGCACGAGCAGTACTTC. It specifies CASSLEGGGHEQYF.

This chain uses TRBV28 with TRBJ2-3; TRBD2 agrees at 8 bases. CDR3 length equals 16 residues. The V gene's germline CDR1 is MDHEN and CDR2 SYDVKM. Trimming at V came to 4 bases and at J to 0 bases, leaving 6 bases not matched to a gene. For the CDR3, the DNA is TGTGCCAGCAGTTCACCGGGGGGGCTTAGCACAGATACGCAGTATTTT. Its translation is CASSSPGGLSTDTQYF.

CDR3: CASSLPDRTYNEQFF. CDR3 DNA: TGTGCCAGCAGTTTACCGGACCGCACCTACAATGAGCAGTTCTTC. V and J are TRBV28 and TRBJ2-1; D is uncertain. CDR3 length: 15 amino acids. Trimming took off 2 bases at V and 2 bases at J, with 10 bases between the two ends. The V gene's germline CDR1 is MDHEN and CDR2 SYDVKM.

The chain uses TRBV7-9 and TRBJ2-1; 8 positions agree with TRBD1. Per the germline V gene, CDR1 is SEHNR and CDR2 is FQNEAQ (reference sequence). Unmatched junction bases numbered 6, after V lost 6 bases and J lost 8 bases. The CDR3 spans 13 residues. As DNA, the CDR3 is TGTGCCAGCAGGCCCCGACAGGGGCATGAGCAGTTCTTC. As protein: CASRPRQGHEQFF.

The CDR3 coding sequence is TGTGCCAGCAGTGGGGACTACGAGCAGTACTTC. It is translated as CASSGDYEQYF. The chain couples TRBV5-5 to TRBJ2-7; D is ambiguous. V dropped 5 bases and J dropped 3 bases, with 6 bases sitting between them. The CDR3 loop spans 11 amino acids. The germline gives CDR1 SGHKS, CDR2 YYEKEE (reference sequence). Full variable domain (rest looked up from reference TRBV5-5 and TRBJ2-7): DAGVTQSPTHLIKTRGQQVTLRCSPISGHKSVSWYQQVLGQGPQFIFQYYEKEERGRGNFPDRFSARQFPNYSSELNVNALLLGDSALYLCASSGDYEQYFGPGTRLTVT.

This clone was picked up one time. The identical CDR3 is also encoded by other nucleotide sequences in the sample. The rearrangement links TRBV7-9 to TRBJ1-3; no firm D call. This CDR3 spans 14 amino acids. Trimming removed 3 bases from V and 0 bases from J, with 6 bases in between. The germline gives CDR1 SEHNR, CDR2 FQNEAQ (reference sequence). CDR3 amino acids: CASSLGVSGNTIYF. In nucleotides, the CDR3 is TGTGCCAGCAGCTTGGGTGTCTCTGGAAACACCATATATTTT.

This rearrangement joins TRBV4-1 to TRBJ1-5; D call uncertain. Looked up from germline, CDR1 is MGHRA and CDR2 is YSYEKL. CDR3 size: 14 residues. The V gene lost 4 bases and the J gene lost 1 base, with 8 bases spanning the gap. CDR3 in amino acids: CASSRVGSNQPQHF. CDR3 sequence (DNA): TGCGCCAGCAGCCGGGTCGGGAGCAATCAGCCCCAGCATTTT.

The chain employs TRBV13 and TRBJ2-5; 7 bases match TRBD1. The CDR3 consists of 14 residues. The V and J ends lost 5 bases and 0 bases, in that order; junction bases with no gene match: 3. Germline V gene sequence: CDR1 PRHDT, CDR2 FYEKMQ (reference sequence). DNA for the CDR3: TGTGCCAGCAGCAGGGGACAGAACCAAGAGACCCAGTACTTC. This gives the protein CASSRGQNQETQYF.

This clone was detected only once. The chain recombines TRBV18 with TRBJ2-5, with D uncertain. The CDR3 has 13 amino acids. Germline loops: CDR1 KGHSH, CDR2 LQKENI. Trimming took off 2 bases at V and 4 bases at J, with 8 bases between the two ends. CDR3 sequence (DNA): TGTGCCAGCTCACCAGACCCCGGAGAGACCCAGTACTTC. It codes for CASSPDPGETQYF.

CDR3: CASSPRTGQGDGELFF. The CDR3 DNA sequence: TGTGCCAGCAGCCCTAGAACGGGACAGGGCGACGGGGAGCTGTTTTTT. The chain recombines TRBV7-9 with TRBJ2-2, with 9 nucleotides matching TRBD1. The junction had 11 bases not matched to a gene; V was cut back by 5 bases and J by 7 bases. The CDR3 totals 16 residues. The V gene's germline CDR1 is SEHNR and CDR2 FQNEAQ (reference sequence).

This chain connects TRBV9 to TRBJ2-5; the D gene is possibly TRBD1 (7 bases). There are 15 residues in the CDR3. Germline V gene sequence: CDR1 SGDLS, CDR2 YYNGEE. V lost 0 bases and J 5 bases, leaving 14 bases between the germline ends. The CDR3 bases are TGTGCCAGCAGCGTAGCCCAGGGGGGTCGTGAGACCCAGTACTTC. It codes for CASSVAQGGRETQYF.

The V gene is TRBV3-1 (or the pseudogene TRBV3-2), the J gene TRBJ2-7; possible D gene TRBD1, 6 bases. V lost 3 bases and J 2 bases, leaving 11 bases between the germline ends. The CDR3 runs 14 residues. The germline CDR1 and CDR2 sequences are LGHDT and YNNKEL (reference sequence). Written as DNA, the CDR3 is TGTGCCAGCAGCCACGACAGGTATACCTACGAGCAGTACTTC. Protein product: CASSHDRYTYEQYF.